The 25 T cell receptor beta chains presented below share a single source sample, sequenced in a study of blood T cell repertoires in COVID-19. TCRdb's table, derived via immunoSEQ multiplex PCR, lists solely in-frame clones and lacks some. The profile shows about 250,000 clones, 88% of them singletons. The material sequenced was peripheral blood. The receptors derive from a woman aged 25 to 39 with COVID-19, enrolled during active disease.

This chain links TRBV5-4 with TRBJ2-3; a possible D gene is TRBD2 (6 bases). V lost 4 bases to trimming and J lost 2 bases, with 14 bases between them. This CDR3 comprises 15 residues. From germline, CDR1 is SGHNT and CDR2 YYREEE (reference sequence). The DNA of the CDR3 is TGTGCCAGCAGCCGGAGGGCTGGGGACACAGATACGCAGTATTTT. Translation: CASSRRAGDTDTQYF.

J is TRBJ1-1 and V is TRBV11-2; 9 bases line up with TRBD1. The V segment lost 2 bases and the J segment 0 bases; nucleotides outside the gene matches: 10. Germline V gene sequence: CDR1 SGHAT, CDR2 FQNNGV. The CDR3 has 18 amino acids. In DNA form, the CDR3 reads TGTGCCAGCAGCTTATTTACCGCCGGGACAGGGATGAACACTGAAGCTTTCTTT. Translated, it gives CASSLFTAGTGMNTEAFF.

The chain links TRBV10-1 to TRBJ2-5, with a possible D match to TRBD2 (6 bases). CDR1 is WNHNN, CDR2 SYGVQD, per germline (reference sequence). The V end lost 0 bases, the J end lost 5 bases, and 22 bases lay between the germline ends. This CDR3 spans 18 amino acids. CDR3: CASSESHPFGGSVETQYF. The CDR3 coding sequence is TGCGCCAGCAGTGAGTCTCACCCTTTCGGGGGAAGCGTGGAGACCCAGTACTTC.

Worth noting for this clone: Because the CDR3 is missing its conserved closing phenylalanine or tryptophan, this is likely a read error. The DNA is omitted, as the CDR3 cannot be located on it reliably, and the CDR3 follows TCRdb's listing. The genes are TRBV5-8 and TRBJ2-7; the tabulated D call, TRBD1, remains unverified against the DNA. The CDR3 totals 11 residues, both ends included. Looked up from germline, CDR1 is SGHTS and CDR2 is YDEGEE. CDR3 sequence: CASSYPGHLML.

The rearrangement joins TRBV10-2 to TRBJ2-4, with 7 positions matching TRBD1. CDR3 length: 13 amino acids. After removal of 9 bases from V and 1 base from J, the junction contained 3 bases not matched to a gene. Germline V lookup: CDR1 WSHSY, CDR2 SAAADI. CDR3 nucleotide sequence: TGCGCCAGTCAACAGGGGGCCAAAAACATTCAGTACTTC. Its translation: CASQQGAKNIQYF.

This chain links TRBV2 with TRBJ1-5; TRBD1 aligns across 8 bases. The CDR3 is 14 residues long. Germline lookup yields CDR1 SNHLY and CDR2 FYNNEI. Trimming removed 6 bases from V and 3 bases from J; junction bases left unmatched: 4. In DNA, the CDR3 is TGTGCCAGCAGGACAGGGGCCCTCAATCAGCCCCAGCATTTT. It encodes CASRTGALNQPQHF.

This chain joins TRBV6-5 and TRBJ1-6, with D hard to call. V dropped 0 bases and J dropped 7 bases, with 10 bases sitting between them. The CDR3 contains 15 residues. Germline assignment: CDR1 MNHEY and CDR2 SVGAGI. This chain's CDR3 is CASSYSRGSNSPLHF. The CDR3 DNA sequence: TGTGCCAGCAGTTACTCCCGGGGATCCAATTCACCCCTCCACTTT.

V gene TRBV5-4 combines with J gene TRBJ2-1, with TRBD1 matching over 9 bases. V shed 3 bases, J shed 7 bases, and the junction held 5 bases outside the gene matches. This CDR3 contains 14 residues. The germline gives CDR1 SGHNT, CDR2 YYREEE (reference sequence). In DNA form, the CDR3 reads TGTGCCAGCAGCTGGGACAGGGCAATGAATGAGCAGTTCTTC. Its translation is CASSWDRAMNEQFF. Full variable domain (missing parts from reference TRBV5-4 and TRBJ2-1): ETGVTQSPTHLIKTRGQQVTLRCSSQSGHNTVSWYQQALGQGPQFIFQYYREEENGRGNFPPRFSGLQFPNYSSELNVNALELDDSALYLCASSWDRAMNEQFFGPGTRLTVL.

V and J are TRBV11-2 and TRBJ2-3, with TRBD2 matching over 8 bases. CDR3 length: 18 residues. The germline V gene encodes CDR1 SGHAT and CDR2 FQNNGV. With V trimmed by 0 bases and J by 6 bases, 14 bases remained unmatched. CDR3 nucleotide sequence: TGTGCCAGCAGCTTAGATCGGGGGGGACTGTTTGTGTGGGATACGCAGTATTTT. Its protein is CASSLDRGGLFVWDTQYF.

This chain uses TRBV19 with TRBJ2-3; 9 nucleotides align to TRBD2. There are 15 residues in the CDR3. The J segment lost 5 bases and the V segment lost 5 bases, leaving 8 bases of the junction unmatched. Germline V gene data show CDR1 as LNHDA and CDR2 as SQIVND (reference sequence). CDR3 loop: CASSSSSGAGDTQYF. CDR3 bases: TGTGCCAGTAGTTCCTCTAGCGGGGCGGGAGATACGCAGTATTTT.

The DNA of the CDR3 is TGTGCCAGCAGTTCCTCCGGGAGCCTGGCACCCCTCCACTTT. Protein: CASSSSGSLAPLHF. This chain links TRBV6-5 with TRBJ1-6; no clear D gene. Looked up from germline, CDR1 is MNHEY and CDR2 is SVGAGI. Trimming removed 4 bases from V and 11 bases from J, with 15 bases in between. The CDR3 runs to 14 residues.

The rearrangement links TRBV6-2 or TRBV6-3 to TRBJ1-6; tentatively, D is TRBD1 (5 bases). Per the germline V gene, CDR1 is MNHEY and CDR2 is SVGEGT. Between the trimmed V and J ends, which lost 5 bases and 9 bases, there was a span of 14 bases. The CDR3 spans 14 residues. This CDR3 reads CASSLDRLASPLHF. The CDR3 DNA sequence: TGTGCCAGCAGTCTCGACAGACTAGCTTCACCCCTCCACTTT.

This chain joins TRBV27 and TRBJ2-1, with 7 bases identical to TRBD2. Germline V gene lookup returns CDR1 MNHEY and CDR2 SMNVEV (reference sequence). This CDR3 has 15 amino acids. Losses at the gene ends were 0 bases for V and 4 bases for J; bases not matched to a gene: 3. This chain's CDR3 is CASSLSREPYNEQFF. The CDR3 region has the DNA TGTGCCAGCAGTTTATCGCGGGAGCCTTACAATGAGCAGTTCTTC.

V usage is TRBV18 and J usage is TRBJ2-2, with a weak D call TRBD1 (5 bases). The germline V gene encodes CDR1 KGHSH and CDR2 LQKENI. This CDR3 region has 15 residues. V lost 3 bases to trimming and J lost 3 bases, with 11 bases between them. The CDR3, as DNA: TGTGCCAGCTCACCGACAGCCGGCGACACCGGGGAGCTGTTTTTT. Protein sequence: CASSPTAGDTGELFF.

This chain uses TRBV5-1 with TRBJ2-2; maybe TRBD2 (5 bases). The V and J ends lost 2 bases and 1 base respectively, with 12 bases between them. Germline CDR1 SGHRS, CDR2 YFSETQ. The CDR3 runs to 16 residues. The CDR3 DNA reads as TGCGCCAGCAGCTTAAACCCCGGGGTGAACACCGGGGAGCTGTTTTTT. Translating gives CASSLNPGVNTGELFF.

This clone was counted between two and nine times. The chain employs TRBV7-9 and TRBJ2-1, with 9 bases matching TRBD2. CDR3 length: 16 residues. V gave up 0 bases and J gave up 4 bases; unmatched junction bases: 4. Germline CDR1 and CDR2: SEHNR and FQNEAQ (reference sequence). In DNA form, the CDR3 reads TGTGCCAGCAGCTTAGCGGGGAGCGGGGGGTACAATGAGCAGTTCTTC. Its protein is CASSLAGSGGYNEQFF.

This chain uses TRBV24-1 with TRBJ2-5; 9 positions agree with TRBD1. With V trimmed by 4 bases and J by 1 base, 12 bases remained unmatched. CDR1 and CDR2 from the germline V gene are KGHDR and SFDVKD. The CDR3 is made up of 18 amino acids. In DNA, the CDR3 is TGTGCCACCAGTGACAGCCCCGGGACAGGGAATACCCAAGAGACCCAGTACTTC. This sequence encodes CATSDSPGTGNTQETQYF.

The rearrangement uses TRBV4-1 and TRBJ1-2; 9 bases agree with TRBD1. The CDR3 runs to 16 residues. Germline CDR1 MGHRA, CDR2 YSYEKL. Unmatched junction bases numbered 8, after V lost 1 base and J lost 5 bases. The DNA of the CDR3 is TGCGCCAGCAGCCAAGGTGGGGGACAGGGAAGATATGGCTACACCTTC. It codes for CASSQGGGQGRYGYTF.

The rearrangement joins TRBV6-2 or TRBV6-3 to TRBJ2-3; 12 bases line up with TRBD2. Germline V CDR1 and CDR2: MNHEY, SVGEGT. Germline trimming cut 5 bases from V and 5 bases from J; bases unmatched to any gene: 14. There are 18 residues in the CDR3. The CDR3 protein is CASSQVRLAGAVGDTQYF. CDR3 sequence (DNA): TGTGCCAGCAGTCAGGTTAGACTAGCGGGGGCCGTGGGAGATACGCAGTATTTT.

V and J are TRBV5-1 and TRBJ2-3, with TRBD2 as a possible D gene (6 bases). Per germline, CDR1 SGHRS and CDR2 YFSETQ. Trimming shortened V by 1 base and J by 2 bases, and 11 bases separated the two germline ends. This CDR3 has 15 residues. The DNA of the CDR3 is TGCGCCAGCAGCTTGATGGCTAGCGTCACAGATACGCAGTATTTT. Its translation: CASSLMASVTDTQYF.

In regard to this clone: The sample carries other DNA sequences with the same CDR3. V gene TRBV11-2 combines with J gene TRBJ1-6; maybe TRBD1 (6 bases). Germline values: CDR1 SGHAT, CDR2 FQNNGV. CDR3 length equals 14 residues. Deletions cut 1 base from V and 10 bases from J, with 11 bases between. CDR3 amino acids: CASSLGGGGSPLHF. CDR3 nucleotides: TGTGCCAGCAGCTTAGGAGGGGGTGGATCACCCCTCCACTTT.

The rearrangement links TRBV6-5 to TRBJ2-5; D remains ambiguous. V was pared by 0 bases and J by 1 base, with 9 bases between. CDR3 length: 15 residues. CDR1 is MNHEY, CDR2 SVGAGI, per germline. CDR3 sequence: CASSYSIPVQETQYF. The DNA for the CDR3 is TGTGCCAGCAGTTACTCGATCCCGGTCCAAGAGACCCAGTACTTC.

This sequence joins TRBV11-2 and TRBJ1-1; D is uncertain. Germline-derived CDR1 and CDR2 are SGHAT and FQNNGV. The CDR3 is made up of 12 amino acids. V was shortened by 2 bases and J by 3 bases, with 4 bases between the two germline ends. Written as DNA, the CDR3 is TGTGCCAGCAGCTTATCAGACACTGAAGCTTTCTTT. It yields the protein CASSLSDTEAFF.

J is TRBJ1-2 and V is TRBV6-5; D perhaps matches TRBD1 (5 bases). Germline V lookup: CDR1 MNHEY, CDR2 SVGAGI. Trimming removed 6 bases at V and 1 base at J, with 15 bases between. This CDR3 spans 15 amino acids. CDR3 sequence: CASRTGTGVNYGYTF. In nucleotides, the CDR3 is TGTGCCAGCAGGACCGGGACTGGGGTTAACTATGGCTACACCTTC.

This clone was counted a single time. This chain links TRBV6-2 or TRBV6-3 with TRBJ1-5; the match to TRBD1 covers 9 bases. V lost 6 bases and J lost 0; bases outside the gene matches: 9. There are 17 residues in the CDR3. Germline CDR1 MNHEY, CDR2 SVGEGT. The CDR3 DNA reads as TGTGCCAGCAGCCCCGACAGGGGGGACTATAGCAATCAGCCCCAGCATTTT. Translating it yields CASSPDRGDYSNQPQHF.